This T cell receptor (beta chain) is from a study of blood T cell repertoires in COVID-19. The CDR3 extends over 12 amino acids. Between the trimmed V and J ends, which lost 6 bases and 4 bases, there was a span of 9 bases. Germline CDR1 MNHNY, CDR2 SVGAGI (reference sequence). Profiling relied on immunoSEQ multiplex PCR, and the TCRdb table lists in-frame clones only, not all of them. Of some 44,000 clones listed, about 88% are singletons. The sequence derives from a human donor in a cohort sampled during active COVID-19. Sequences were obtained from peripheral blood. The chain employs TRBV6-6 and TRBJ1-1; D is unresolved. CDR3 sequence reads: CASSLVVTEAFF. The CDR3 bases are TGTGCCAGCAGCCTCGTAGTCACTGAAGCTTTCTTT.